Listed here are 26 T cell receptor beta chains from one sample, sequenced in a study of T cells in tuberculosis. After thawing and overnight rest, PBMC were stained with GMM-loaded CD1B tetramer, viability dye and anti-CD3 for sorting. C32 glucose monomycolate from Rhodococcus equi was loaded onto the CD1B tetramers. The protocol was immunoSEQ multiplex PCR, while the TCRdb copy is restricted to in-frame clones and leaves out a portion. The table shows tens of thousands of clones, with roughly 88% occurring only once. Sequenced sample: CD1b-GMM tetramer-negative cells sorted from PBMCs. The receptors derive from an adult woman with latent tuberculosis.

The chain links TRBV6-1 to TRBJ2-7; TRBD2 aligns across 8 bases. CDR3 length equals 14 residues. With 5 bases clipped from V and 2 bases from J, the junction kept 5 bases outside the gene matches. Germline CDR1 is MNHNS and CDR2 is SASEGT. The CDR3 DNA sequence: TGTGCCAGCAGTCCCCGGGAGGGTACCTACGAGCAGTACGTC. Amino acid sequence: CASSPREGTYEQYV.

The chain combines TRBV2 with TRBJ2-5; 11 positions match TRBD2. Per the germline V gene, CDR1 is SNHLY and CDR2 is FYNNEI. This CDR3 has 19 residues. The J segment lost 5 bases and the V segment lost 0 bases, leaving 14 bases of the junction unmatched. CDR3 amino acids: CASSEAWVAGGPGVETQYF. DNA for the CDR3: TGTGCCAGCAGTGAAGCGTGGGTAGCGGGGGGGCCAGGGGTGGAGACCCAGTACTTC.

The genes are TRBV29-1 and TRBJ2-5; the D gene is possibly TRBD2 (5 bases). Trimming shortened V by 4 bases and J by 2 bases, and 8 bases separated the two germline ends. The germline CDR1 and CDR2 sequences are SQVTM and ANQGSEA. CDR3 size: 12 residues. The CDR3 protein is CSVGGQQETQYF. The CDR3 coding sequence is TGCAGCGTTGGAGGGCAGCAAGAGACCCAGTACTTC. Together with reference TRBV29-1 and TRBJ2-5, the CDR3 gives the full variable domain: SAVISQKPSRDICQRGTSLTIQCQVDSQVTMMFWYRQQPGQSLTLIATANQGSEATYESGFVIDKFPISRPNLTFSTLTVSNMSPEDSSIYLCSVGGQQETQYFGPGTRLLVL.

This clone was seen a single time. The chain has TRBV5-1 and TRBJ2-3; 7 nucleotides match TRBD1. There are 15 residues in the CDR3. Germline V gene sequence: CDR1 SGHRS, CDR2 YFSETQ. Trimming at V came to 4 bases and at J to 0 bases, leaving 5 bases not matched to a gene. CDR3 DNA: TGCGCCAGCAGCGGGGACAGTATTAGCACAGATACGCAGTATTTT. It translates to CASSGDSISTDTQYF. The full variable domain, completed using reference TRBV5-1 and TRBJ2-3, is KAGVTQTPRYLIKTRGQQVTLSCSPISGHRSVSWYQQTPGQGLQFLFEYFSETQRNKGNFPGRFSGRQFSNSRSEMNVSTLELGDSALYLCASSGDSISTDTQYFGPGTRLTVL.

The chain has TRBV29-1 and TRBJ2-3; TRBD2 matches 14 bases. This CDR3 comprises 14 residues. V was pared by 3 bases and J by 8 bases, with 4 bases of the junction left unmatched. Germline V lookup: CDR1 SQVTM, CDR2 ANQGSEA. Written as DNA, the CDR3 is TGCAGCGTTGAGCGACTAGCGGGGGGGGGTACGCAGTATTTT. It encodes CSVERLAGGGTQYF.

V usage is TRBV29-1 and J usage is TRBJ1-2; the match to TRBD1 covers 7 bases. CDR3 length equals 12 residues. The germline gives CDR1 SQVTM, CDR2 ANQGSEA. After removal of 5 bases from V and 7 bases from J, the junction contained 7 bases not matched to a gene. In DNA form, the CDR3 reads TGCAGCGTTCGACAGGGAGGATCTGGCTACACCTTC. Amino acid sequence: CSVRQGGSGYTF.

This CDR3 is CATSRETGFGTEKLFF. CDR3 in DNA: TGTGCCACCAGCAGAGAAACAGGGTTCGGGACTGAAAAACTGTTTTTT. The chain uses TRBV15 and TRBJ1-4, with D perhaps matching TRBD1 (6 bases). Germline V gene data show CDR1 as LNHNV and CDR2 as YYDKDF (reference sequence). The V gene lost 0 bases and the J gene lost 7 bases, with 15 bases spanning the gap. The CDR3 runs 16 residues.

This clone occurred once. The J gene is TRBJ2-3, the V gene TRBV6-6, with D possibly being TRBD1 (5 bases). The V and J ends lost 6 bases and 3 bases respectively, with 13 bases between them. There are 14 residues in the CDR3. Germline V gives CDR1 MNHNY, CDR2 SVGAGI (reference sequence). The CDR3 DNA sequence: TGTGCCAGCAGCCGGCTGGGGCGGACAGATACGCAGTATTTT. Translated: CASSRLGRTDTQYF.

The genes are TRBV4-3 and TRBJ1-4, with D possibly being TRBD1 (6 bases). This CDR3 region has 17 residues. The germline V and J ends were trimmed by 0 bases and 0 bases, with 11 bases remaining between them. CDR1 and CDR2 (germline): LGHNA, YSLEER. DNA of the CDR3: TGCGCCAGCAGCCAAGATGGGGACACTGCAACTAATGAAAAACTGTTTTTT. Amino acid sequence: CASSQDGDTATNEKLFF.

The chain couples TRBV27 to TRBJ2-7, with 8 bases that match TRBD1. The germline gives CDR1 MNHEY, CDR2 SMNVEV (reference sequence). CDR3 size: 13 residues. V shed 4 bases and J 1 base; nucleotides not matched to a gene: 0. CDR3 coding DNA: TGTGCCAGCAGTTACAGGGGGTCCTACGAGCAGTACTTC. This encodes CASSYRGSYEQYF.

This chain connects TRBV5-1 to TRBJ2-4; 14 bases line up with TRBD2. V shed 4 bases, J shed 1 base, and the junction held 10 bases outside the gene matches. The germline V gene encodes CDR1 SGHRS and CDR2 YFSETQ. This CDR3 has 19 residues. CDR3 amino acids: CASSPEGLAGVGAKNIQYF. The CDR3 DNA reads TGCGCCAGCAGCCCAGAGGGACTAGCGGGGGTAGGGGCCAAAAACATTCAGTACTTC. Full variable domain (rest looked up from reference TRBV5-1 and TRBJ2-4): KAGVTQTPRYLIKTRGQQVTLSCSPISGHRSVSWYQQTPGQGLQFLFEYFSETQRNKGNFPGRFSGRQFSNSRSEMNVSTLELGDSALYLCASSPEGLAGVGAKNIQYFGAGTRLSVL.

This rearrangement joins TRBV27 to TRBJ2-1, with D possibly matching TRBD2 (5 bases). Germline assignment: CDR1 MNHEY and CDR2 SMNVEV (reference sequence). The germline V and J ends were trimmed by 3 bases and 0 bases, with 9 bases remaining between them. The CDR3 length is 15 residues. CDR3 nucleotide sequence: TGTGCCAGCAGTTTGGGGAGACCCTCCTACAATGAGCAGTTCTTC. Protein product: CASSLGRPSYNEQFF.

This chain joins TRBV2 and TRBJ1-5, with TRBD1 matching 7 bases. Losses at the gene ends were 6 bases for V and 7 bases for J; bases not matched to a gene: 12. The CDR3 runs to 15 residues. Germline CDR1 reads SNHLY; CDR2 reads FYNNEI. This chain's CDR3 is CASRGQFVSGQPQHF. DNA for the CDR3: TGTGCCAGCAGGGGACAGTTTGTGTCTGGGCAGCCCCAGCATTTT.

V usage is TRBV27 and J usage is TRBJ2-3; a weak D match, TRBD1 (5 bases). Trimming removed 4 bases from V and 2 bases from J, with 16 bases in between. Germline V lookup: CDR1 MNHEY, CDR2 SMNVEV (reference sequence). This CDR3 is 16 amino acids long. CDR3 region: CASSYQGHRLTDTQYF. The CDR3 DNA reads TGTGCCAGCAGTTACCAGGGCCACCGACTCACAGATACGCAGTATTTT.

A few counts support this clone. J is TRBJ1-6 and V is TRBV19; D call uncertain. Germline lookup yields CDR1 LNHDA and CDR2 SQIVND (reference sequence). Trimming shortened V by 5 bases and J by 5 bases, and 4 bases separated the two germline ends. The CDR3 consists of 12 residues. In DNA, the CDR3 is TGTGCCAGTAGTCTAAATAATTCACCCCTCCACTTT. Its translation is CASSLNNSPLHF.

This rearrangement joins TRBV7-2 to TRBJ2-7; 9 positions agree with TRBD2. The CDR3 consists of 14 residues. V dropped 5 bases and J dropped 3; count of bases not matched to a gene: 5. Germline assignment: CDR1 SGHTA and CDR2 FQGNSA. CDR3 DNA: TGTGCCAGCAGCCAAGGACTAGCGCTCTACGAGCAGTACTTC. Translation gives CASSQGLALYEQYF.

The J gene is TRBJ2-3, the V gene TRBV11-3; D unclear. Germline loops: CDR1 SGHNT, CDR2 YENEEA. Trimming shortened V by 1 base and J by 1 base, and 6 bases separated the two germline ends. This CDR3 spans 14 amino acids. The CDR3 nucleotides read TGTGCCAGCAGCTTAGGGAGTGGCACAGATACGCAGTATTTT. Protein sequence: CASSLGSGTDTQYF. Full variable domain (rest looked up from reference TRBV11-3 and TRBJ2-3): EAGVVQSPRYKIIEKKQPVAFWCNPISGHNTLYWYLQNLGQGPELLIRYENEEAVDDSQLPKDRFSAERLKGVDSTLKIQPAELGDSAVYLCASSLGSGTDTQYFGPGTRLTVL.

V is TRBV29-1 and J is TRBJ2-1; the D gene is possibly TRBD1 (6 bases). The V end lost 5 bases, the J end lost 9 bases, and 14 bases lay between the germline ends. CDR3 length equals 12 residues. The V gene's germline CDR1 is SQVTM and CDR2 ANQGSEA. The CDR3 is CSVSQGPGEQFF. The CDR3 DNA reads as TGCAGCGTTTCACAGGGTCCGGGTGAGCAGTTCTTC.

This clone showed up just once. This chain connects TRBV28 to TRBJ2-7; 8 bases are a match to TRBD1. Germline loops: CDR1 MDHEN, CDR2 SYDVKM. J was trimmed by 4 bases and V by 5 bases; bases with no gene match: 7. The CDR3 is 14 residues long. CDR3: CASSKDRVAYEQYV. The CDR3 DNA follows: TGTGCCAGCAGTAAGGACAGGGTGGCTTACGAGCAGTACGTC.

The chain carries TRBV7-2 and TRBJ1-1; 10 bases line up with TRBD1. The CDR3 covers 15 residues. With 1 base clipped from V and 3 bases from J, the junction kept 2 bases outside the gene matches. The V gene's germline CDR1 is SGHTA and CDR2 FQGNSA. Written as DNA, the CDR3 is TGTGCCAGCAGCTTAGGGACAGGGGGGTACACTGAAGCTTTCTTT. Amino acids: CASSLGTGGYTEAFF.

CDR3 in DNA: TGTGCCAGTAGTATCAGTGGAGGGACCGGGGAGCTGTTTTTT. It translates to CASSISGGTGELFF. The rearrangement links TRBV19 to TRBJ2-2, with D possibly being TRBD2 (6 bases). The CDR3 runs to 14 residues. The V and J ends lost 3 bases and 5 bases respectively, with 10 bases between them. Germline CDR1 and CDR2: LNHDA and SQIVND (reference sequence).

Points on this clone: Compared with germline, one end of the junction differs, possibly owing to a read error. Written as DNA, the CDR3 is TGTGCCAGCAGCCATCTTCGGGACTGGGCTAAGTATGGCTACACCTTC. Protein product: CASSHLRDWAKYGYTF. This rearrangement joins TRBV4-2 to TRBJ1-2, with D possibly matching TRBD1 (5 bases). This CDR3 comprises 16 residues. Germline V CDR1 and CDR2: LGHNA, YNFKEQ.

The chain uses TRBV13 and TRBJ2-3; D call uncertain. Germline-derived CDR1 and CDR2 are PRHDT and FYEKMQ (reference sequence). The CDR3 is 12 residues long. V gave up 5 bases and J gave up 4 bases, with 7 bases separating them. The CDR3 DNA reads TGTGCCAGCAGCCCCCGGTCAGATACGCAGTATTTT. It specifies CASSPRSDTQYF.

The CDR3 region has the DNA TGTGCCAGCAGTTCCCGCGGGCCCCGGGAGACCCAGTACTTC. Translating gives CASSSRGPRETQYF. The chain is built from TRBV27 and TRBJ2-5; possible D gene TRBD2, 5 bases. V gave up 4 bases and J gave up 5 bases, with 14 bases separating them. This CDR3 is built from 14 residues. CDR1 and CDR2 from the germline V gene are MNHEY and SMNVEV (reference sequence).

The rearrangement links TRBV2 to TRBJ2-1; 8 bases fit TRBD2. The CDR3 is 15 residues long. Germline CDR1 SNHLY, CDR2 FYNNEI. V was clipped by 6 bases and J by 3 bases; unmatched bases: 7. The CDR3 loop is CASRELAARYNEQFF. As DNA, the CDR3 is TGTGCCAGCAGAGAACTAGCGGCCCGCTACAATGAGCAGTTCTTC. The full variable domain, completed using reference TRBV2 and TRBJ2-1, is EPEVTQTPSHQVTQMGQEVILRCVPISNHLYFYWYRQILGQKVEFLVSFYNNEISEKSEIFDDQFSVERPDGSNFTLKIRSTKLEDSAMYFCASRELAARYNEQFFGPGTRLTVL.

This clone was found once. V and J are TRBV19 and TRBJ2-2; D may be TRBD1 (6 bases). This CDR3 spans 14 amino acids. V lost 3 bases to trimming and J lost 1 base, with 6 bases between them. Germline CDR1 and CDR2: LNHDA and SQIVND (reference sequence). In nucleotides, the CDR3 is TGTGCCAGTAGTATCAGGGGGAACACCGGGGAGCTGTTTTTT. Translation gives CASSIRGNTGELFF.